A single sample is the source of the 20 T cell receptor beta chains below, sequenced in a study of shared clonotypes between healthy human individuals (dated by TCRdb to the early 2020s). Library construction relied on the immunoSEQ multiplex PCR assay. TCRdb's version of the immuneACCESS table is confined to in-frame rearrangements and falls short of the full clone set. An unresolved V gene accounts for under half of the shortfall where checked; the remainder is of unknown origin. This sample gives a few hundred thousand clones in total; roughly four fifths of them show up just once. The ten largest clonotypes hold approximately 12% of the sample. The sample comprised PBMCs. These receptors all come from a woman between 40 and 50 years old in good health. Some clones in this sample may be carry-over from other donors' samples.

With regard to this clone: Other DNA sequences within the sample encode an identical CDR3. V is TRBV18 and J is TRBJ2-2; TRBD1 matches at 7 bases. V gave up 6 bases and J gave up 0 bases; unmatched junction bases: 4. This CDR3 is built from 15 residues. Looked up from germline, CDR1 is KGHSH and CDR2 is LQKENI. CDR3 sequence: CASSQGQANTGELFF. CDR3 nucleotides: TGTGCCAGCTCCCAAGGACAGGCGAACACCGGGGAGCTGTTTTTT.

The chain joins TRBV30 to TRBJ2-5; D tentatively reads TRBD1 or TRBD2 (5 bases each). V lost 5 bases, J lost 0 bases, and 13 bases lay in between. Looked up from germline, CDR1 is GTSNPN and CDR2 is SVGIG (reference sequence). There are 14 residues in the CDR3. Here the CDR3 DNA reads TGTGCCTGGGGGGGTGGTGGGAACCAAGAGACCCAGTACTTC. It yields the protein CAWGGGGNQETQYF.

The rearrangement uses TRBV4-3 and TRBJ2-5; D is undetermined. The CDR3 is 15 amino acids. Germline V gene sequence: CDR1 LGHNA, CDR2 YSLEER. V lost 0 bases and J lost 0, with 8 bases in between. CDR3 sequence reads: CASSQDARYQETQYF. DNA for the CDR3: TGCGCCAGCAGCCAAGACGCCAGGTACCAAGAGACCCAGTACTTC.

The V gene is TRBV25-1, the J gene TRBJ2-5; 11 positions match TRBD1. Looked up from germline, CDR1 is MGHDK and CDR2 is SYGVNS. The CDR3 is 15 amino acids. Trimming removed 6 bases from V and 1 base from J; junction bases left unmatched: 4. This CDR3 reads CASRRGTGGQETQYF. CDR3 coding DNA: TGTGCCAGCAGAAGAGGGACAGGGGGCCAAGAGACCCAGTACTTC.

In nucleotides, the CDR3 is TGTGCCAGCAGCACACCCCAGGGGGGTGCCCAGTACTTC. The encoded protein is CASSTPQGGAQYF. The chain uses TRBV5-4 and TRBJ2-5; possibly TRBD1 for D (7 bases). Trimming shortened V by 4 bases and J by 9 bases, and 16 bases separated the two germline ends. The CDR3 consists of 13 residues. Germline lookup yields CDR1 SGHNT and CDR2 YYREEE (reference sequence).

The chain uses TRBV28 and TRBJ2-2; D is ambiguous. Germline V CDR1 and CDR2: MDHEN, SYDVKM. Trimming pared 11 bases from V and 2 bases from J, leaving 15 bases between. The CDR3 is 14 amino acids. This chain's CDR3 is CAEWVQYNTGELFF. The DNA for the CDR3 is TGTGCCGAGTGGGTTCAGTATAACACCGGGGAGCTGTTTTTT.

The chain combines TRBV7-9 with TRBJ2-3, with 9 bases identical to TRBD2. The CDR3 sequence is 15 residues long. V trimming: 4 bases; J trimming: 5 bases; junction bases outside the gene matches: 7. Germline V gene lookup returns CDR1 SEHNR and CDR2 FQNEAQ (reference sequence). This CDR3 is CASSSSGMAIDTQYF. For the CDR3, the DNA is TGTGCCAGCAGCTCTAGCGGGATGGCCATAGATACGCAGTATTTT.

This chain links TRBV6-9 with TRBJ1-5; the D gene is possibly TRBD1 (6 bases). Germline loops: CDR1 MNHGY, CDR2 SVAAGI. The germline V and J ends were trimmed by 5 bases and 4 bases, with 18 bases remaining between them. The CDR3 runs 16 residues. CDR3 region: CASSERTVAFNQPQHF. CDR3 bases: TGTGCCAGCAGTGAGAGGACAGTTGCATTTAATCAGCCCCAGCATTTT.

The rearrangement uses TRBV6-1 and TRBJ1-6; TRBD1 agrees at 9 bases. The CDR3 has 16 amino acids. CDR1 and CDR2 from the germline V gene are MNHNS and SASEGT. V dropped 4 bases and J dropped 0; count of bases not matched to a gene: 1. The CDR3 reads CASSVDRGSYNSPLHF. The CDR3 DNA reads TGTGCCAGCAGTGTGGACAGGGGCTCCTATAATTCACCCCTCCACTTT.

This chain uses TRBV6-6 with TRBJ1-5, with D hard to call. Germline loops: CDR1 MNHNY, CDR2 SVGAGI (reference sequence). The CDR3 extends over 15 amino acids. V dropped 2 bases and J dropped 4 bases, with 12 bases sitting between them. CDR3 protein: CASSYAGSFNQPQHF. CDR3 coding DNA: TGTGCCAGCAGTTACGCCGGGTCTTTTAATCAGCCCCAGCATTTT.

The CDR3 region is CASSLMGDRKAGELFF. CDR3 DNA: TGTGCCAGCAGTTTAATGGGAGATCGAAAGGCCGGGGAGCTGTTTTTT. The rearrangement joins TRBV28 to TRBJ2-2; maybe TRBD2 (5 bases). The CDR3 covers 16 residues. CDR1 is MDHEN, CDR2 SYDVKM, per germline. Between the trimmed V and J ends, which lost 2 bases and 6 bases, there was a span of 16 bases.

The CDR3 spells CATSSVLGGDEQYF. The CDR3, as DNA: TGTGCCACCAGCAGCGTACTGGGCGGGGACGAGCAGTACTTC. The rearrangement links TRBV15 to TRBJ2-7; tentatively, D is TRBD2 (6 bases). The germline V gene has CDR1 LNHNV and CDR2 YYDKDF (reference sequence). The CDR3 is 14 amino acids. Trimming cost V 3 bases and J 5 bases, with 14 bases left between them.

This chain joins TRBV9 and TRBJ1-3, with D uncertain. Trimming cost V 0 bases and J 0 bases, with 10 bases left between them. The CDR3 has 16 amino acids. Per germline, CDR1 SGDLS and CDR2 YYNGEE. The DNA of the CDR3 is TGTGCCAGCAGCGTAGGGTTGGATCCCTCTGGAAACACCATATATTTT. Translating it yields CASSVGLDPSGNTIYF.

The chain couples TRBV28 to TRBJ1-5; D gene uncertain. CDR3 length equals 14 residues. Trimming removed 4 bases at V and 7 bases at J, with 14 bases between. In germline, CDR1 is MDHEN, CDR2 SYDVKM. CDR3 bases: TGTGCCAGCAGTTCTCCGTCACGGCCCCAGCCCCAGCATTTT. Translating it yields CASSSPSRPQPQHF.

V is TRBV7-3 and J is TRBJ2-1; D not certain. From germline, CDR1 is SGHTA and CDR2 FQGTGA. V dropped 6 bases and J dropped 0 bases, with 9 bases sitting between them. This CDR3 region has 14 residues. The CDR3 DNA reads TGTGCCAGCAGTGGACCCCACTCCTACAATGAGCAGTTCTTC. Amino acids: CASSGPHSYNEQFF.

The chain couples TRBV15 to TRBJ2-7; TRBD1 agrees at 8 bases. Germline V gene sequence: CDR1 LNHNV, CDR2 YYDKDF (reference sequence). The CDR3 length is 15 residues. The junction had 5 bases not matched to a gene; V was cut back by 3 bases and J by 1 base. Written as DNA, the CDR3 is TGTGCCACCAGCAGGCCGGGACAGGAGTCCTACGAGCAGTACTTC. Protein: CATSRPGQESYEQYF.

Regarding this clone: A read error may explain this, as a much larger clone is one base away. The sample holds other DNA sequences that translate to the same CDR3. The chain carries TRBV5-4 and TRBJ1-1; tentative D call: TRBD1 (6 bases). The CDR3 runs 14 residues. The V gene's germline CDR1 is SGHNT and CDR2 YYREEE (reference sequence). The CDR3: CASSLSVGDTEAFF. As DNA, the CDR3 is TGTGCCAGCAGCTTGTCGGTCGGGGACACCGAAGCTTTCTTT.

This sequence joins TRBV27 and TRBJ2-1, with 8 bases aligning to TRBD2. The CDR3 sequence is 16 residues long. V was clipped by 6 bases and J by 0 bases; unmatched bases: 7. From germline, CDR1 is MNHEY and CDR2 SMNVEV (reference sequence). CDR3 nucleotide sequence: TGTGCCAGCAGGTCTAGCGGGTGGAGCTCCTACAATGAGCAGTTCTTC. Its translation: CASRSSGWSSYNEQFF.

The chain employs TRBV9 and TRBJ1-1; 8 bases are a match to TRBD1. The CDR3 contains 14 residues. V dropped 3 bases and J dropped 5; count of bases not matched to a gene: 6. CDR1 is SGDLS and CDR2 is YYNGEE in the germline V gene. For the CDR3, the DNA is TGTGCCAGCAGCGGAAGGACAGGGCGGACTGAAGCTTTCTTT. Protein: CASSGRTGRTEAFF. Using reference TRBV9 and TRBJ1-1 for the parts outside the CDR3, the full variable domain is DSGVTQTPKHLITATGQRVTLRCSPRSGDLSVYWYQQSLDQGLQFLIQYYNGEERAKGNILERFSAQQFPDLHSELNLSSLELGDSALYFCASSGRTGRTEAFFGQGTRLTVV.

The CDR3 DNA reads TGTGCCAGCAGACGCCGGTCTGGACTGAACACTGAAGCTTTCTTT. The encoded protein is CASRRRSGLNTEAFF. The rearrangement uses TRBV28 and TRBJ1-1; D ambiguous. This CDR3 has 15 residues. In germline, CDR1 is MDHEN, CDR2 SYDVKM. V shed 6 bases and J shed 0 bases, with 14 bases lying between them.